What follows are 25 T cell receptor beta chains derived from one specimen sequenced in a study of cytomegalovirus exposure and HLA in healthy donors. Sequencing used immunoSEQ multiplex PCR; TCRdb keeps in-frame clones, though not all of them. The top ten clones hold roughly 1.4% of a sample with some 170,000 clones, around nine tenths of them seen once. Sequencing was carried out using PBMCs. These receptors all come from a woman aged 25 to 39 in good health and CMV-seronegative.

The chain joins TRBV5-1 to TRBJ2-1; a weak D match, TRBD1 (5 bases). The CDR3 extends over 14 amino acids. V was clipped by 3 bases and J by 7 bases, with 14 bases between them. Per the germline V gene, CDR1 is SGHRS and CDR2 is YFSETQ. The CDR3 nucleotides read TGCGCCAGCAGCTGGAACTTGAAGGGGAATGAGCAGTTCTTC. Translation gives CASSWNLKGNEQFF.

The chain combines TRBV2 with TRBJ2-3; D possibly corresponds to TRBD1 (7 bases). Trimming shortened V by 8 bases and J by 2 bases, and 23 bases separated the two germline ends. There are 17 residues in the CDR3. CDR1 and CDR2 (germline): SNHLY, FYNNEI. CDR3: CASLARQGGPFTDTQYF. The DNA for the CDR3 is TGTGCCAGCTTAGCCCGCCAGGGGGGACCCTTCACAGATACGCAGTATTTT. Full variable domain (remainder filled in from reference TRBV2 and TRBJ2-3): EPEVTQTPSHQVTQMGQEVILRCVPISNHLYFYWYRQILGQKVEFLVSFYNNEISEKSEIFDDQFSVERPDGSNFTLKIRSTKLEDSAMYFCASLARQGGPFTDTQYFGPGTRLTVL.

The chain uses TRBV5-3 and TRBJ2-2, with TRBD2 as a possible D gene (7 bases). TRBV5-3 is sorted into the ORF group, with uncertain function. The CDR3 covers 15 residues. The V end was cut by 4 bases, the J end by 1 base, with 11 bases between. The CDR3 sequence is CARSVRGGNTGELFF. CDR3 DNA sequence: TGTGCCAGAAGCGTTAGGGGGGGGAACACCGGGGAGCTGTTTTTT.

The J gene is TRBJ2-2, the V gene TRBV4-2; the match to TRBD2 covers 15 bases. With 3 bases clipped from V and 9 bases from J, the junction kept 5 bases outside the gene matches. CDR3 length equals 16 residues. Germline CDR1 reads LGHNA; CDR2 reads YNFKEQ. The CDR3 sequence is CASSQAGTSGGRELFF. The DNA for the CDR3 is TGTGCCAGCAGCCAGGCCGGGACTAGCGGGGGGAGGGAGCTGTTTTTT.

The V call is TRBV25-1, the J call TRBJ1-1, with D perhaps matching TRBD1 (5 bases). The CDR3 is made up of 14 amino acids. The V and J ends lost 1 base and 1 base respectively, with 7 bases between them. The V gene's germline CDR1 is MGHDK and CDR2 SYGVNS. CDR3 DNA: TGTGCCAGCAGTGAATTCGGGGGGAACACTGAAGCTTTCTTT. It translates to CASSEFGGNTEAFF.

This chain joins TRBV7-9 and TRBJ1-1; possible D gene TRBD1, 6 bases. The V end lost 5 bases, the J end lost 3 bases, and 13 bases lay between the germline ends. CDR3 length equals 14 residues. Germline CDR1 and CDR2: SEHNR and FQNEAQ (reference sequence). The CDR3 DNA reads TGTGCCAGCAGCCCGACGACAGGCCACACTGAAGCTTTCTTT. Its protein is CASSPTTGHTEAFF.

The chain employs TRBV19 and TRBJ1-1; no firm D call. The V end was cut by 9 bases, the J end by 5 bases, with 22 bases between. The CDR3 is made up of 15 amino acids. CDR1 and CDR2 (germline): LNHDA, SQIVND (reference sequence). CDR3 bases: TGTGCCAGCTCCCCCAGGAGCCTCCGGGGTACTGAAGCTTTCTTT. It specifies CASSPRSLRGTEAFF.

The chain recombines TRBV5-1 with TRBJ1-1; D gene unclear. V lost 2 bases to trimming and J lost 0 bases, with 17 bases between them. CDR3 length: 17 amino acids. Germline CDR1 and CDR2: SGHRS and YFSETQ. CDR3 residues: CASSFTGVPSLNTEAFF. CDR3 nucleotides: TGCGCCAGCAGCTTTACCGGGGTACCAAGTCTGAACACTGAAGCTTTCTTT.

This rearrangement joins TRBV6-1 to TRBJ1-2; D remains ambiguous. Between the trimmed V and J ends, which lost 4 bases and 2 bases, there was a span of 5 bases. CDR1 and CDR2 (germline): MNHNS, SASEGT. There are 12 residues in the CDR3. The CDR3 DNA is TGTGCCAGCAGTGCCAAAAACTATGGCTACACCTTC. Amino acids: CASSAKNYGYTF.

This clone turned up a few times. V usage is TRBV4-2 and J usage is TRBJ1-5; no clear D. The CDR3 has 15 amino acids. Trimming cost V 3 bases and J 7 bases, with 16 bases left between them. Germline V gene lookup returns CDR1 LGHNA and CDR2 YNFKEQ. The CDR3 sequence: CASSHASGIEQPQHF. DNA for the CDR3: TGTGCCAGCAGCCACGCTTCGGGTATCGAGCAGCCCCAGCATTTT.

The V gene is TRBV10-2, the J gene TRBJ2-7; the match to TRBD1 covers 7 bases. With 7 bases clipped from V and 3 bases from J, the junction kept 6 bases outside the gene matches. Germline-derived CDR1 and CDR2 are WSHSY and SAAADI. This CDR3 is built from 13 residues. The CDR3, as DNA: TGCGCCAGCAAGGGGACAGCCTACTACGAGCAGTACTTC. Amino acids: CASKGTAYYEQYF.

This chain connects TRBV5-4 to TRBJ1-2, with 9 bases fitting TRBD1. Germline assignment: CDR1 SGHNT and CDR2 YYREEE (reference sequence). J lost 8 bases, V lost 4 bases, and 6 bases had no gene match. The CDR3 length is 13 residues. The CDR3: CASSTDRGMGYTF. The CDR3 DNA sequence: TGTGCCAGCAGCACGGACAGGGGAATGGGCTACACCTTC.

V gene TRBV4-3 combines with J gene TRBJ2-5; D call uncertain. Trimming stripped 0 bases from V and 4 bases from J, with 6 bases between. CDR1 and CDR2 (germline): LGHNA, YSLEER. This CDR3 is built from 13 residues. The CDR3 DNA sequence: TGCGCCAGCAGCCAAGATTCTCCAGAGACCCAGTACTTC. The encoded protein is CASSQDSPETQYF.

This chain joins TRBV6-5 and TRBJ1-1, with a possible D match to TRBD1 (5 bases). CDR3 length: 15 residues. Germline CDR1 MNHEY, CDR2 SVGAGI. The ends were cut back, 6 bases at V and 1 base at J, with 15 bases in the middle. This chain's CDR3 is CASRTPGLPNTEAFF. The CDR3 nucleotides are TGTGCCAGCAGAACCCCGGGACTCCCGAACACTGAAGCTTTCTTT.

The rearrangement uses TRBV6-5 and TRBJ2-3; D is uncertain. Trimming shortened V by 6 bases and J by 2 bases, and 15 bases separated the two germline ends. The CDR3 contains 15 residues. Per germline, CDR1 MNHEY and CDR2 SVGAGI. CDR3 in amino acids: CASSRTDSITDTQYF. Written as DNA, the CDR3 is TGTGCCAGCAGCCGCACTGATAGTATCACAGATACGCAGTATTTT.

The CDR3 nucleotides read TGTGCCAGCGGTACAATAGCGGGGGGCCTCCAAAACATTCAGTACTTC. It translates to CASGTIAGGLQNIQYF. The V and J genes are TRBV11-2 and TRBJ2-4; TRBD2 agrees at 10 bases. Germline V gives CDR1 SGHAT, CDR2 FQNNGV. With V trimmed by 8 bases and J by 5 bases, 12 bases remained unmatched. CDR3 length: 16 amino acids.

The chain combines TRBV11-2 with TRBJ2-7, with a possible D match to TRBD2 (7 bases). Germline-derived CDR1 and CDR2 are SGHAT and FQNNGV. The CDR3 length is 12 residues. The CDR3 sequence is CGGGPDPYEQYF. As DNA, the CDR3 is TGTGGGGGGGGGCCCGACCCCTACGAGCAGTACTTC.

The gene calls are TRBV6-5 and TRBJ1-1; 10 positions match TRBD1. Germline V gives CDR1 MNHEY, CDR2 SVGAGI. V gave up 6 bases and J gave up 11 bases; unmatched junction bases: 15. CDR3 length equals 15 residues. For the CDR3, the DNA is TGTGCCAGCAGCGACAGGGGGCCGAGGGTGGTGCGGGCTTTCTTT. Translated, it gives CASSDRGPRVVRAFF.

The rearrangement links TRBV10-3 to TRBJ1-5; D perhaps matches TRBD1 (5 bases). Per germline, CDR1 ENHRY and CDR2 SYGVKD. Trimming took 0 bases from V and 7 from J, leaving 16 bases between them. The CDR3 totals 16 residues. Here the CDR3 reads CAISESGHSLGQPQHF. The CDR3 region has the DNA TGTGCCATCAGTGAGTCCGGACATAGCCTGGGACAGCCCCAGCATTTT.

The J gene is TRBJ2-7, the V gene TRBV2; 8 nucleotides line up with TRBD1. The V and J ends lost 11 bases and 0 bases, in that order; junction bases with no gene match: 6. Germline V lookup: CDR1 SNHLY, CDR2 FYNNEI. The CDR3 consists of 13 residues. The CDR3 DNA is TGTGCCGGAAACAGGGGGGTCTCCTACGAGCAGTACTTC. Encoded protein: CAGNRGVSYEQYF.

This chain uses TRBV9 with TRBJ1-3; tentative D call: TRBD1 (5 bases). CDR3 size: 16 residues. Germline V gene lookup returns CDR1 SGDLS and CDR2 YYNGEE. V dropped 4 bases and J dropped 9 bases, with 23 bases sitting between them. This CDR3 reads CASSPRSSGSFTTIYF. The CDR3 nucleotides read TGTGCCAGCAGCCCCCGGTCGTCAGGGTCTTTTACCACCATATATTTT.

This clone was counted only a few times. The rearrangement uses TRBV6-1 and TRBJ2-5; 10 bases line up with TRBD1. The CDR3 sequence is 16 residues long. V shed 0 bases, J shed 7 bases, and the junction held 8 bases outside the gene matches. Germline values: CDR1 MNHNS, CDR2 SASEGT. The CDR3 DNA reads as TGTGCCAGCAGTGAAGCCGAAGGACAGGGGGGGTTGACCCAGTACTTC. It yields the protein CASSEAEGQGGLTQYF.

This clone was detected once. The rearrangement links TRBV4-1 to TRBJ1-4; D is ambiguous. This CDR3 is built from 16 residues. V was trimmed by 0 bases and J by 10 bases, leaving 18 bases between them. Germline V gene sequence: CDR1 MGHRA, CDR2 YSYEKL. CDR3 amino acids: CASSQDLGPPRGKLFF. In DNA form, the CDR3 reads TGCGCCAGCAGCCAAGATCTGGGCCCCCCCCGGGGAAAACTGTTTTTT.

The CDR3 nucleotides are TGTGCCAGCTCACCAGAGAAACCGGGACTAGAAAGGTCCCACGAGCAGTACTTC. Amino acids: CASSPEKPGLERSHEQYF. The rearrangement joins TRBV18 to TRBJ2-7, with 8 bases lining up with TRBD2. CDR1 and CDR2 (germline): KGHSH, LQKENI. This CDR3 contains 18 residues. The V gene end was trimmed by 2 bases and the J gene end by 5 bases; junction bases not matched to a gene: 17.

V and J are TRBV6-4 and TRBJ2-7; TRBD1 matches 9 bases. In germline, CDR1 is MRHNA, CDR2 SNTAGT. V lost 2 bases to trimming and J lost 3 bases; unmatched junction nucleotides: 2. The CDR3 runs to 14 residues. The CDR3 DNA is TGTGCCAGCAGTGACAGGGACAGGGACTACGAGCAGTACTTC. This translates into CASSDRDRDYEQYF.